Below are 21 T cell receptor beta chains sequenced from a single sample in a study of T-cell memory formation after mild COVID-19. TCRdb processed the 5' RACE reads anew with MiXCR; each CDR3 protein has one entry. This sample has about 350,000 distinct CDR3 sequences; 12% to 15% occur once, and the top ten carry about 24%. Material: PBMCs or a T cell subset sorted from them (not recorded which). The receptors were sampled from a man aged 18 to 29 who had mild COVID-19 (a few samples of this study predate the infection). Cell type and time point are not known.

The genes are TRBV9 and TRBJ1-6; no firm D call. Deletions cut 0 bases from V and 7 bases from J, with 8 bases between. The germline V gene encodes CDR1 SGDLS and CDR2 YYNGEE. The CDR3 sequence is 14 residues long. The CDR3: CASSVEPGNSPLHF. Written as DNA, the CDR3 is TGTGCCAGCAGCGTAGAACCAGGCAATTCACCCCTCCACTTT. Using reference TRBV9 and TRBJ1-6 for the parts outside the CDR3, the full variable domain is DSGVTQTPKHLITATGQRVTLRCSPRSGDLSVYWYQQSLDQGLQFLIQYYNGEERAKGNILERFSAQQFPDLHSELNLSSLELGDSALYFCASSVEPGNSPLHFGNGTRLTVT.

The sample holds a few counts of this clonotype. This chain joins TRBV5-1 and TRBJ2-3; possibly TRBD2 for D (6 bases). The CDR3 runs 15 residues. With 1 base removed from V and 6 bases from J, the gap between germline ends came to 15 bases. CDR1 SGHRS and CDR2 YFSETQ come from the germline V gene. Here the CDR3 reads CASSLSGRDSDTQYF. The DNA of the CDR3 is TGCGCCAGCAGCTTGTCGGGGCGGGATTCGGATACGCAGTATTTT.

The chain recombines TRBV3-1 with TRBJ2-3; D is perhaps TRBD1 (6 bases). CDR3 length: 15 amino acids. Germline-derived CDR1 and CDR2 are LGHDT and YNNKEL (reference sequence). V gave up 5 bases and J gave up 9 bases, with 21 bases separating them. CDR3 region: CASSGTGQSLGTQYF. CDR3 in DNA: TGTGCCAGCAGCGGAACGGGACAATCCCTAGGCACGCAGTATTTT.

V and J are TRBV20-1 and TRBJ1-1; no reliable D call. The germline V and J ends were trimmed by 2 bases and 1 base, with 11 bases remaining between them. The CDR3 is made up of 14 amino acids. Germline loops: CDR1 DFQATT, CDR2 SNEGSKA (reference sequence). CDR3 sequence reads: CSARFGWRNTEAFF. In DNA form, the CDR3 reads TGCAGTGCTAGATTTGGTTGGCGGAACACTGAAGCTTTCTTT.

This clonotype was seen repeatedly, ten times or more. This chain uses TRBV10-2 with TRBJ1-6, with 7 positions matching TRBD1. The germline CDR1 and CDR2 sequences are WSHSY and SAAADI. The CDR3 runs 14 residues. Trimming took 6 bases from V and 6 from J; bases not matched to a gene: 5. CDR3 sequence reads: CASSRQGINSPLHF. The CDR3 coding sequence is TGCGCCAGCAGCCGACAGGGAATTAATTCACCCCTCCACTTT.

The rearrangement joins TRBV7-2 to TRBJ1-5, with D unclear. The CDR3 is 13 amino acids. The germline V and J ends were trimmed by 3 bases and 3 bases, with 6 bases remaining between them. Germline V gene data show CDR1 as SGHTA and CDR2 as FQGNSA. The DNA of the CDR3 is TGTGCCAGCAGCTTCTGGCACAATCAGCCCCAGCATTTT. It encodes CASSFWHNQPQHF. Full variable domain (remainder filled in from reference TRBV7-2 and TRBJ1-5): GAGVSQSPSNKVTEKGKDVELRCDPISGHTALYWYRQSLGQGLEFLIYFQGNSAPDKSGLPSDRFSAERTGGSVSTLTIQRTQQEDSAVYLCASSFWHNQPQHFGDGTRLSIL.

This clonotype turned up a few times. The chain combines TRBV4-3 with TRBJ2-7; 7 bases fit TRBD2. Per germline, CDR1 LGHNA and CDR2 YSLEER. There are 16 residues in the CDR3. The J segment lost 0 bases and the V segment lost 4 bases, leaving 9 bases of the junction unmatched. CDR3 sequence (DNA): TGCGCCAGCAGCCCAAGATACAGCGGGGCCTCCTACGAGCAGTACTTC. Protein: CASSPRYSGASYEQYF.

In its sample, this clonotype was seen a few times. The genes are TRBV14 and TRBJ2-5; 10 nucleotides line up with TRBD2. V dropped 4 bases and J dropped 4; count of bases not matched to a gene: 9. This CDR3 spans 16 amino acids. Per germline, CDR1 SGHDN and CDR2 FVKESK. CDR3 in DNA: TGTGCCAGCAGCCGGACTAGCGGATTTATGGGAGAGACCCAGTACTTC. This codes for CASSRTSGFMGETQYF.

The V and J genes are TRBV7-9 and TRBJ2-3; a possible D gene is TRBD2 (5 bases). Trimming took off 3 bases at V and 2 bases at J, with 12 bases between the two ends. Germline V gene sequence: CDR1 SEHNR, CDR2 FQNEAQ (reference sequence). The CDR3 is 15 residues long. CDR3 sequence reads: CASSLIVGVTDTQYF. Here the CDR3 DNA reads TGTGCCAGCAGCTTGATAGTCGGGGTCACAGATACGCAGTATTTT.

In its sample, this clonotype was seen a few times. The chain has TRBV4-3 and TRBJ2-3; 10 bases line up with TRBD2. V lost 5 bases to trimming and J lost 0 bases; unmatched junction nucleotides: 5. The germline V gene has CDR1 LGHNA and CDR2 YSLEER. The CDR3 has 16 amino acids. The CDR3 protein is CASSALAGGSTDTQYF. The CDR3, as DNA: TGCGCCAGCAGCGCGTTAGCGGGGGGAAGCACAGATACGCAGTATTTT.

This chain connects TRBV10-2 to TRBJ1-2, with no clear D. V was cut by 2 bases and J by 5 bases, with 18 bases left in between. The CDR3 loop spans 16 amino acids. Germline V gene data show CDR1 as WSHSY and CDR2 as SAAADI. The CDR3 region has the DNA TGCGCCAGCAGTGAGACCTACACACACACCTCATATGGCTACACCTTC. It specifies CASSETYTHTSYGYTF.

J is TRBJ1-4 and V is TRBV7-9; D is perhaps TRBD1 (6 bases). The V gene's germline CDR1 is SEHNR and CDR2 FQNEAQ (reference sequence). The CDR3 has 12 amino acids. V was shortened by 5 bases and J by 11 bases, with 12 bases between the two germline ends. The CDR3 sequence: CASSPTGNKLFF. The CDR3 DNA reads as TGTGCCAGCAGCCCAACAGGGAACAAACTGTTTTTT.

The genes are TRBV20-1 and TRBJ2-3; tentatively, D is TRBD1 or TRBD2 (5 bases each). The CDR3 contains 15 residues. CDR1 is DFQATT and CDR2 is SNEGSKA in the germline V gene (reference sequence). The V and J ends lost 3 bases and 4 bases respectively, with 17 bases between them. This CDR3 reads CSASTGTRWADTQYF. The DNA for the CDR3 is TGCAGTGCTAGTACTGGGACGAGGTGGGCAGATACGCAGTATTTT.

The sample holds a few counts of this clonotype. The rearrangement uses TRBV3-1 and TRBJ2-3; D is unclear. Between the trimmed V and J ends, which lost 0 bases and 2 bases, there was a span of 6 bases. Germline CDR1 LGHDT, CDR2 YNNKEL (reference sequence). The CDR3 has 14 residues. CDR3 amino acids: CASSQDFNTDTQYF. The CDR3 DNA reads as TGTGCCAGCAGCCAAGATTTCAACACAGATACGCAGTATTTT.

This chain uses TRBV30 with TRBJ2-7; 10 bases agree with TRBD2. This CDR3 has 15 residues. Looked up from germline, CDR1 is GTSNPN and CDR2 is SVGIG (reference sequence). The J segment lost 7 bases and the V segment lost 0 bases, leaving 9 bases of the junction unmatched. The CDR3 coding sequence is TGTGCCTGGAGTGTAGAAGCGGGGGGGCCGAGGGAGCAGTACTTC. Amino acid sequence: CAWSVEAGGPREQYF.

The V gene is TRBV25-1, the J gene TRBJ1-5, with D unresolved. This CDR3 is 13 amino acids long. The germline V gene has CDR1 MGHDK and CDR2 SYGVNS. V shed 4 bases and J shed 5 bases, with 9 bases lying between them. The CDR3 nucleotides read TGTGCCAGCAGTGCTGGGTCCGATCAGCCCCAGCATTTT. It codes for CASSAGSDQPQHF.

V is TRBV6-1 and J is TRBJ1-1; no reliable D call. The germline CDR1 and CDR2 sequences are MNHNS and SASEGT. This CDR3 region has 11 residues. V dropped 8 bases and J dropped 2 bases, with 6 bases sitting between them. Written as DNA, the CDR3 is TGTGCCAGCGGGGATAACACTGAAGCTTTCTTT. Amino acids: CASGDNTEAFF.

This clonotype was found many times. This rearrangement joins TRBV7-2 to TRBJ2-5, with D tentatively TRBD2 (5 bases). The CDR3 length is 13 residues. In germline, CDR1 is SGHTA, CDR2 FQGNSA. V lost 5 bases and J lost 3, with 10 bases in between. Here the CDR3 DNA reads TGTGCCAGCAGCCCCTACGGGGAAGAGACCCAGTACTTC. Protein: CASSPYGEETQYF.

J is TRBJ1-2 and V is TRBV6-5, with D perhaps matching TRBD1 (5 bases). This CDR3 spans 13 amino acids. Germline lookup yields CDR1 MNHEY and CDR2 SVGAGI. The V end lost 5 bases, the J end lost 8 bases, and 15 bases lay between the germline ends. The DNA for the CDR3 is TGTGCCAGCAGTGCGGGGGTCTGGGGCGGCTACACCTTC. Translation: CASSAGVWGGYTF.

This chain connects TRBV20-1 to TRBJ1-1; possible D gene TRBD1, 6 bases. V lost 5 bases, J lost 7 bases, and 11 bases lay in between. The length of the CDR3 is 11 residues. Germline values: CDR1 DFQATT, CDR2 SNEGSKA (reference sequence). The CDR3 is CSASHRDEAFF. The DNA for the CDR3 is TGCAGTGCTTCCCACAGGGATGAAGCTTTCTTT.

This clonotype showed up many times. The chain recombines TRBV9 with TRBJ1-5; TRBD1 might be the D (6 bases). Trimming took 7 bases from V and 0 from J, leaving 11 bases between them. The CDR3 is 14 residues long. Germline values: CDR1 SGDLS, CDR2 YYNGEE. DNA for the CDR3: TGTGCCAGCGGCGGGGGCATTAGCAATCAGCCCCAGCATTTT. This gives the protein CASGGGISNQPQHF.